What follows describes a single T cell receptor beta chain. Libraries were prepared by immunoSEQ multiplex PCR; TCRdb keeps only in-frame clonotypes and omits some of them. The data show 200,000 to 250,000 clones, 65% to 90% seen once. This record belongs to a study of blood T cell repertoires in COVID-19. Across the whole study: Collection of acute and convalescent COVID-19 samples took place in the United States, Italy and Spain. T cells, B-cell-depleted T cells, or PBMCs provided the cDNA or gDNA that served as material.

V was clipped by 6 bases and J by 12 bases, with 15 bases between them. Germline V CDR1 and CDR2: KGHSH, LQKENI. The CDR3 spans 12 residues. Clinical history as reported by participants underpinned cohort assignment. All recovered Cohort 3 donors got two negative PCRs, got clearance, or saw symptom resolution. This chain uses TRBV18 with TRBJ2-1; D not certain. The receptor comes from a middle-aged man who had recovered from COVID-19. The specimen sequenced was PBMCs or T cells enriched from blood (not recorded which). In DNA form, the CDR3 reads TGTGCCAGCTCTGCGGCCCGCTCGGGGCAGTTCTTC. Translation: CASSAARSGQFF.